This T cell receptor beta chain was recovered during a study of shared clonotypes between healthy human individuals. Study observations and caveats: Four donors had roughly 5% of their naive CD4 clonotypes in common.

Note on this clone: No antigen is known for it.

This CDR3 spans 17 amino acids. The V segment lost 5 bases and the J segment 1 base; nucleotides outside the gene matches: 8. CDR1 and CDR2 from the germline V gene are SEHNR and FQNEAQ (reference sequence). The method was immunoSEQ multiplex PCR; TCRdb's version includes in-frame clones alone and lacks a portion of them. This sample has under 600,000 clones, with 98% found just once. It was CD45RO-negative cells, positively selected for CCR7, that made up naive CD8 cells, with terminally differentiated effector memory CD45RA+ cells excluded. Donors comprised healthy HIV-negative adults lacking recent acute infections or vaccinations. Within Nashville, Tennessee resided all donors, each a Caucasian adult.

The chain has TRBV7-9 and TRBJ1-5; 10 nucleotides align to TRBD1. The TCR originated in a man aged 30-40 years in good health. Sequencing was performed on naive CD8+ T cells sorted from blood. The CDR3 DNA reads TGTGCCAGCAGCCACGCCCCGGGACAGGGGAGCAATCAGCCCCAGCATTTT. Translation gives CASSHAPGQGSNQPQHF.